This T cell receptor beta chain was identified during a study of T cells in Graves' hyperthyroidism and ophthalmopathy. Study-level findings and limits: Before onset, by a median of about six months, the model predicted ophthalmopathy.

This clonotype was detected many times. What it binds is unknown. Those with hyperthyroidism were 18 to 65 years old, newly diagnosed, and ill for under 2 months. Uncontrolled infection, other autoimmune disease, pregnancy and lactation each barred patients from inclusion. Together with thyroid ultrasound, orbital computed tomography, serum thyroxine and TRAb, clinical symptoms were used for diagnoses. The investigators amplified TCR beta CDR3 regions from RNA transcripts. Carried out on the TCR CDR3, a first-round RT-PCR used the HTBI primer set. TCRdb re-called the multiplex PCR reads with MiXCR, one entry per CDR3 protein. Seen here are about 610,000 distinct CDR3 sequences, about 43% observed once, and the top ten hold around 8%. The receptor's source is a young woman with Graves' hyperthyroidism. The sample was peripheral blood or thyroid tissue (not recorded which).

The DNA for the CDR3 is TGCAGTGCTAGAGATCCGCCGCCGGGGGAGACCCAGTACTTC. Protein sequence: CSARDPPPGETQYF. The gene calls are TRBV20-1 and TRBJ2-5, with a tentative D call TRBD2 (5 bases). Per germline, CDR1 DFQATT and CDR2 SNEGSKA (reference sequence). The CDR3 runs 14 residues. V lost 0 bases, J lost 5 bases, and 13 bases lay in between.